The 5 T cell receptor beta chains listed next were all sequenced from one sample in a study of T cells in Graves' hyperthyroidism and ophthalmopathy (dated by TCRdb to the late 2010s). Library creation used multiplex PCR. Data came from an Illumina HiSeq 2000. The TCR beta CDR3 regions were amplified from the RNA transcripts. The first round of RT-PCR for the TCR CDR3 was performed with the HTBI primer set and the Qiagen OneStep RT-PCR kit. TCRdb trimmed public reads at Q25 via fastp, called clones via MiXCR and kept in-frame beta chains. Entries are consolidated by CDR3 protein sequence, retaining the most common genes and DNA. The sample yields 600,000 or so distinct CDR3 sequences; 12% to 15% were counted once. The ten largest make up more than 6% of the sample. The sample comprised blood. Receptor source: a woman aged 18-29 years with Graves' ophthalmopathy.

With regard to this clonotype: Since a much larger clone is just one base distant, this may be a read error. The V call is TRBV7-9, the J call TRBJ2-7; 7 positions match TRBD2. The CDR3 has 15 residues. Germline values: CDR1 SEHNR, CDR2 FQNEAQ (reference sequence). The V gene end was trimmed by 1 base and the J gene end by 3 bases; junction bases not matched to a gene: 6. CDR3 sequence: CASSLGGGPIYEQYF. CDR3 in DNA: TGTGCCAGCAGCTTAGGGGGAGGGCCTATCTACGAGCAGTACTTC. Filled out from reference TRBV7-9 and TRBJ2-7, the complete variable domain reads DTGVSQNPRHKITKRGQNVTFRCDPISEHNRLYWYRQTLGQGPEFLTYFQNEAQLEKSRLLSDRFSAERPKGSFSTLEIQRTEQGDSAMYLCASSLGGGPIYEQYFGPGTRLTVT.

This clonotype was observed many times. The chain links TRBV27 to TRBJ2-7; TRBD1 agrees at 7 bases. The V gene's germline CDR1 is MNHEY and CDR2 SMNVEV (reference sequence). Trimming cost V 3 bases and J 3 bases; bases outside gene matches: 8. The CDR3 totals 15 residues. CDR3 sequence reads: CASSFQRTGNYEQYF. The CDR3 DNA is TGTGCCAGCAGTTTCCAAAGGACAGGAAACTACGAGCAGTACTTC.

This clonotype was recorded a few times. The chain employs TRBV6-5 and TRBJ1-2; D uncertain. The V gene's germline CDR1 is MNHEY and CDR2 SVGAGI. V lost 8 bases and J 1 base, leaving 11 bases between the germline ends. The CDR3 is 13 residues long. CDR3 sequence reads: CASDLASNYGYTF. The CDR3 region has the DNA TGTGCCAGCGATTTGGCGAGTAACTATGGCTACACCTTC.

This clonotype showed up many times. The gene calls are TRBV24-1 and TRBJ2-2, with D hard to call. The CDR3 covers 13 residues. V was shortened by 3 bases and J by 6 bases, with 7 bases between the two germline ends. Germline lookup yields CDR1 KGHDR and CDR2 SFDVKD. CDR3 sequence reads: CATSDGRPGELFF. The CDR3 DNA follows: TGTGCCACCAGTGATGGTCGCCCCGGGGAGCTGTTTTTT.

The rearrangement joins TRBV10-3 to TRBJ1-1, with D possibly TRBD1 on 6 matching bases. The CDR3 runs 15 residues. Germline V gives CDR1 ENHRY, CDR2 SYGVKD. The ends were cut back, 5 bases at V and 5 bases at J, with 18 bases in the middle. CDR3 protein: CAISHRAGEGTEAFF. The CDR3 nucleotides read TGTGCCATCAGTCACCGTGCAGGGGAGGGGACTGAAGCTTTCTTT.